A single sample gave rise to the 13 T cell receptor beta chains below, sequenced in a study of blood T cell repertoires in COVID-19. Sequenced by immunoSEQ multiplex PCR; TCRdb stores in-frame clones only, minus some. The sample holds 300,000 to 350,000 clones, roughly 87% seen once. The sample comprised peripheral blood. The receptor source for this set is a man aged 25 to 40 with COVID-19, enrolled during active disease.

J is TRBJ2-7 and V is TRBV5-1, with D possibly TRBD1 on 7 matching bases. In germline, CDR1 is SGHRS, CDR2 YFSETQ. V was pared by 0 bases and J by 2 bases, with 12 bases between. The CDR3 is 15 amino acids. CDR3 sequence reads: CASSLGQGGPYEQYF. The CDR3, as DNA: TGCGCCAGCAGCTTGGGACAGGGAGGTCCCTACGAGCAGTACTTC.

This clone was detected only once. The J gene is TRBJ2-1, the V gene TRBV15; D gene uncertain. This CDR3 region has 15 residues. Trimming removed 3 bases at V and 8 bases at J, with 17 bases between. Germline lookup yields CDR1 LNHNV and CDR2 YYDKDF (reference sequence). This CDR3 is CATSRGMTSIDEQFF. DNA of the CDR3: TGTGCCACCAGCAGGGGTATGACAAGTATAGATGAGCAGTTCTTC.

The rearrangement uses TRBV15 and TRBJ2-3; 8 bases are shared with TRBD2. The CDR3 runs 16 residues. Trimming removed 0 bases from V and 2 bases from J; junction bases left unmatched: 4. The V gene's germline CDR1 is LNHNV and CDR2 YYDKDF (reference sequence). CDR3 bases: TGTGCCACCAGCAGAGATTCGGGGGGGCTCACAGATACGCAGTATTTT. Its translation: CATSRDSGGLTDTQYF. Based on the CDR3 plus reference TRBV15 and TRBJ2-3, the full variable domain is DAMVIQNPRYQVTQFGKPVTLSCSQTLNHNVMYWYQQKSSQAPKLLFHYYDKDFNNEADTPDNFQSRRPNTSFCFLDIRSPGLGDTAMYLCATSRDSGGLTDTQYFGPGTRLTVL.

The V and J genes are TRBV11-1 and TRBJ1-2; D might be TRBD1 (6 bases). Trimming took off 0 bases at V and 1 base at J, with 9 bases between the two ends. CDR1 is SGHAT and CDR2 is FQDESV in the germline V gene (reference sequence). This CDR3 comprises 15 residues. The CDR3 DNA sequence: TGTGCCAGCAGCTTAGCGTCGGGACATAACTATGGCTACACCTTC. Translation: CASSLASGHNYGYTF.

The chain has TRBV28 and TRBJ2-3, with 8 bases matching TRBD2. The junction had 8 bases not matched to a gene; V was cut back by 3 bases and J by 3 bases. The CDR3 loop spans 16 amino acids. The germline CDR1 and CDR2 sequences are MDHEN and SYDVKM. The CDR3 nucleotides read TGTGCCAGCAGTTTGGTAGCGGGACCGGTGACAGATACGCAGTATTTT. Protein: CASSLVAGPVTDTQYF.

The chain couples TRBV28 to TRBJ1-3; D is possibly TRBD1 (6 bases). This CDR3 is 15 amino acids long. Germline V gives CDR1 MDHEN, CDR2 SYDVKM. Trimming removed 5 bases from V and 4 bases from J, with 15 bases in between. This CDR3 reads CASSVGTPGGNTIYF. CDR3 nucleotide sequence: TGTGCCAGCAGTGTAGGGACACCCGGGGGAAACACCATATATTTT.

For the CDR3, the DNA is TGTGCCAGTAGCTCCCCGCTAGGACGGGGTGGCTACACCTTC. This gives the protein CASSSPLGRGGYTF. V usage is TRBV19 and J usage is TRBJ1-2; the D is unclear. The CDR3 has 14 amino acids. Germline V gives CDR1 LNHDA, CDR2 SQIVND (reference sequence). The V end was cut by 6 bases, the J end by 7 bases, with 18 bases between.

The rearrangement links TRBV27 to TRBJ1-6, with D uncertain. Trimming removed 4 bases at V and 0 bases at J, with 13 bases between. Germline CDR1 and CDR2: MNHEY and SMNVEV (reference sequence). The CDR3 contains 17 residues. The CDR3 DNA follows: TGTGCCAGCAGTTCGAATCGACGGAGCTCCTATAATTCACCCCTCCACTTT. It encodes CASSSNRRSSYNSPLHF.

The chain couples TRBV20-1 to TRBJ1-1; D perhaps matches TRBD1 (5 bases). The CDR3 has 11 amino acids. Germline values: CDR1 DFQATT, CDR2 SNEGSKA (reference sequence). Trimming shortened V by 6 bases and J by 3 bases, and 8 bases separated the two germline ends. As DNA, the CDR3 is TGCAGTGCCAGGGACTACACTGAAGCTTTCTTT. As protein: CSARDYTEAFF.

This chain connects TRBV7-6 to TRBJ1-5, with D unresolved. Germline assignment: CDR1 SGHVS and CDR2 FNYEAQ. CDR3 length equals 16 residues. V was pared by 3 bases and J by 0 bases, with 12 bases between. CDR3 coding DNA: TGTGCCAGCAGCTTGATGGCACACAATAGCAATCAGCCCCAGCATTTT. Translation: CASSLMAHNSNQPQHF. Combining the CDR3 with reference TRBV7-6 and TRBJ1-5 gives the whole variable domain GAGVSQSPRYKVTKRGQDVALRCDPISGHVSLYWYRQALGQGPEFLTYFNYEAQQDKSGLPNDRFSAERPEGSISTLTIQRTEQRDSAMYRCASSLMAHNSNQPQHFGDGTRLSIL.

Written as DNA, the CDR3 is TGTGCCAGCTCACCAACAACAGGTCGCATGGACACTGAAGCTTTCTTT. Residues: CASSPTTGRMDTEAFF. This chain uses TRBV18 with TRBJ1-1; a possible D gene is TRBD1 (5 bases). The CDR3 has 16 amino acids. Trimming pared 2 bases from V and 3 bases from J, leaving 16 bases between. CDR1 is KGHSH and CDR2 is LQKENI in the germline V gene. The full variable domain, with the rest looked up from reference TRBV18 and TRBJ1-1, is NAGVMQNPRHLVRRRGQEARLRCSPMKGHSHVYWYRQLPEEGLKFMVYLQKENIIDESGMPKERFSAEFPKEGPSILRIQQVVRGDSAAYFCASSPTTGRMDTEAFFGQGTRLTVV.

The chain uses TRBV27 and TRBJ2-7; TRBD2 aligns across 7 bases. From germline, CDR1 is MNHEY and CDR2 SMNVEV (reference sequence). V was pared by 0 bases and J by 2 bases, with 4 bases of the junction left unmatched. This CDR3 is built from 15 residues. CDR3 residues: CASSLSASGTYEQYF. CDR3 sequence (DNA): TGTGCCAGCAGTTTATCCGCTAGCGGAACCTACGAGCAGTACTTC.

V is TRBV7-2 and J is TRBJ2-7; 8 nucleotides align to TRBD2. In germline, CDR1 is SGHTA, CDR2 FQGNSA. V lost 2 bases and J lost 5; bases outside the gene matches: 8. The CDR3 contains 15 residues. CDR3 sequence reads: CASSLKAGEWNEQYF. The DNA of the CDR3 is TGTGCCAGCAGCTTAAAAGCGGGAGAGTGGAACGAGCAGTACTTC.